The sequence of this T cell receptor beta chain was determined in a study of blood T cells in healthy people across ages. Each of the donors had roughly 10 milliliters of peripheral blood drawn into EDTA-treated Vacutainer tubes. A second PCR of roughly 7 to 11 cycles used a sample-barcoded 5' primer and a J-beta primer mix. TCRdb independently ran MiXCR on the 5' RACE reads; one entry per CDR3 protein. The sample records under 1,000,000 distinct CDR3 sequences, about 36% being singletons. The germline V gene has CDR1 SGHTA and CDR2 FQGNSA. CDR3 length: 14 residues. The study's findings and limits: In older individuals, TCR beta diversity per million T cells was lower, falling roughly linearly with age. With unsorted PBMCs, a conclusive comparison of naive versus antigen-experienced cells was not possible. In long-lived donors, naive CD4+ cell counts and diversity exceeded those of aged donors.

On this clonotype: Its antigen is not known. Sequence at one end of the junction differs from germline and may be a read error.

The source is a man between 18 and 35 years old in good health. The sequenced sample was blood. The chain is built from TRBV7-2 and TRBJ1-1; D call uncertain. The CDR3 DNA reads TGTGCCAGCGGCTTATATGGGATGAGCACTGAAGCTTTCTTT. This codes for CASGLYGMSTEAFF.